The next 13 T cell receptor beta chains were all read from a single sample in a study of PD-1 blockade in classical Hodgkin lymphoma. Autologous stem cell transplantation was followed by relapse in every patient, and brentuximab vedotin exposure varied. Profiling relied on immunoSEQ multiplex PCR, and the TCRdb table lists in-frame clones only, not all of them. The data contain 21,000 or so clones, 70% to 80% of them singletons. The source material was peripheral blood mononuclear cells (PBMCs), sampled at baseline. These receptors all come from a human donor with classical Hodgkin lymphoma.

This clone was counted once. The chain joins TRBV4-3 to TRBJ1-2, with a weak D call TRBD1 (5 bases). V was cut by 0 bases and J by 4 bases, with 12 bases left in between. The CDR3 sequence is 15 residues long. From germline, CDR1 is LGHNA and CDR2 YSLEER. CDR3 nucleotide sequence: TGCGCCAGCAGCCAAGATTCACAGGTCATCTATGGCTACACCTTC. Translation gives CASSQDSQVIYGYTF.

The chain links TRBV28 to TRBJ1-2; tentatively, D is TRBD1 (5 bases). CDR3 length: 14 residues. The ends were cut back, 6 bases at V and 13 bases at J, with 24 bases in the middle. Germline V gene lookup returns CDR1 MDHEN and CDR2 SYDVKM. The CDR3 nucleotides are TGTGCCAGCAGCGGGGGGACCGGGACCCCCCCTCTCACCTTC. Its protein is CASSGGTGTPPLTF.

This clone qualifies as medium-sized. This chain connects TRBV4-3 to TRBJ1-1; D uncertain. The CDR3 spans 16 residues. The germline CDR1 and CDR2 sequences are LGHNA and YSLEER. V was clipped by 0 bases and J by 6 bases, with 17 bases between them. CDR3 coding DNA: TGCGCCAGCAGCCAAGACGGTGGTGGCAGAGCCGCTGAAGCTTTCTTT. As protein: CASSQDGGGRAAEAFF.

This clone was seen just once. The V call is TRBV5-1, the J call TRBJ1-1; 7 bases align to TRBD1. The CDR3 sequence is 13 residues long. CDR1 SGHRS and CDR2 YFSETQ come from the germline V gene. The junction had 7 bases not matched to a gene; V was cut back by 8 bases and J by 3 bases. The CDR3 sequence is CASYRQGDTEAFF. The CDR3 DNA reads TGCGCCAGTTATAGACAGGGCGACACTGAAGCTTTCTTT.

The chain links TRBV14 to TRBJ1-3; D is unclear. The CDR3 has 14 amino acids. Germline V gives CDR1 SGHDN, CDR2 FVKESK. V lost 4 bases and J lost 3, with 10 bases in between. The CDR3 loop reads CASSLRLSGNTIYF. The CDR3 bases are TGTGCCAGCAGCCTCAGACTAAGTGGAAACACCATATATTTT.

For the CDR3, the DNA is TGTGCCAGCAGCCTACCCCAGCAGGACCCTAACTATGGCTACACCTTC. This gives the protein CASSLPQQDPNYGYTF. The chain recombines TRBV21-1 with TRBJ1-2. TRBV21-1 is termed a pseudogene. The CDR3 length is 16 residues.

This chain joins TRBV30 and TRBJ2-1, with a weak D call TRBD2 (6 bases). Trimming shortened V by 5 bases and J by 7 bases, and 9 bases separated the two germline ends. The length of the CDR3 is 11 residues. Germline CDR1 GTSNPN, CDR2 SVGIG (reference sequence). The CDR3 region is CAWGGSNEQFF. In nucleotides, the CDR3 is TGTGCCTGGGGGGGGAGTAATGAGCAGTTCTTC.

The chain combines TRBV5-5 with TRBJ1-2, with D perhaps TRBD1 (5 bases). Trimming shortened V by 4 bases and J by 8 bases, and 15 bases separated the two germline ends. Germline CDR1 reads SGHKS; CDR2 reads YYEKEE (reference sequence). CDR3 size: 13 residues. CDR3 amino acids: CASSLQGEVGYTF. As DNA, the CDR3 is TGTGCCAGCAGCCTACAAGGGGAGGTCGGCTACACCTTC.

As DNA, the CDR3 is TGCGCCAGCAGCCAAGATGGGTGGTCTAGCGGGGGGAAAAACATTCAGTACTTC. Its protein is CASSQDGWSSGGKNIQYF. The chain has TRBV4-3 and TRBJ2-4; 11 bases agree with TRBD2. Trimming took 0 bases from V and 4 from J; bases not matched to a gene: 8. The CDR3 is 18 amino acids. Germline V lookup: CDR1 LGHNA, CDR2 YSLEER.

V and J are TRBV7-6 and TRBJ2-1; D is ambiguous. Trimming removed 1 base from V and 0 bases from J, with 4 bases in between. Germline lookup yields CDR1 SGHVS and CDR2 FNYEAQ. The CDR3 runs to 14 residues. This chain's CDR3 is CASSLGPSYNEQFF. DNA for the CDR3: TGTGCCAGCAGCTTAGGGCCCTCCTACAATGAGCAGTTCTTC. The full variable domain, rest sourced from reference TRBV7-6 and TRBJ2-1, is GAGVSQSPRYKVTKRGQDVALRCDPISGHVSLYWYRQALGQGPEFLTYFNYEAQQDKSGLPNDRFSAERPEGSISTLTIQRTEQRDSAMYRCASSLGPSYNEQFFGPGTRLTVL.

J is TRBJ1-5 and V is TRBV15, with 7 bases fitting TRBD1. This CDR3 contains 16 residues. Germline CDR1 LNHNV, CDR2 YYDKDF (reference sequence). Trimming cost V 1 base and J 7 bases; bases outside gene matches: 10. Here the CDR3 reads CATSRASDRVGQPQHF. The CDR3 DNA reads TGTGCCACCAGCAGAGCCTCCGACAGGGTCGGCCAGCCCCAGCATTTT.

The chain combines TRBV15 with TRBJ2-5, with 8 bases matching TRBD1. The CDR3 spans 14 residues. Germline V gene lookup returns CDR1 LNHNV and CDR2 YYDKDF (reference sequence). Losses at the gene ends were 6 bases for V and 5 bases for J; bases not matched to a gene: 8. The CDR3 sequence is CATRTRGRGETQYF. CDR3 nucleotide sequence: TGTGCCACCAGAACCAGGGGGCGCGGGGAGACCCAGTACTTC.

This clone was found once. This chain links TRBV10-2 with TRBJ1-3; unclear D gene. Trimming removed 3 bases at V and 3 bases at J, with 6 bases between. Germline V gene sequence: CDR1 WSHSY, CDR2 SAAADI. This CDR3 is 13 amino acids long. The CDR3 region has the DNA TGCGCCAGCAGTGATTCAGGTGGAAACACCATATATTTT. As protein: CASSDSGGNTIYF.